The 27 T cell receptor beta chains below come from one sample, sequenced in a study of response to subunit inactivated influenza vaccine (dated by TCRdb to about 2018). Preparation of the library involved RT-PCR. The data were produced on an Illumina HiSeq 2500. TCRdb cleaned the public reads at Q25 with fastp, built clones with MiXCR and kept in-frame beta chains. Each CDR3 protein gets just one entry, which takes the most common genes and DNA from the rows behind it. In all, the sample holds about 780,000 distinct CDR3 sequences, and 18% of those were seen once. The top ten hold under 13% of the sample. The sample in question was PBMCs from blood, obtained more than 4 days after vaccination. Every receptor here comes from a man aged 50-59 years who received an inactivated influenza vaccine. Donor details come from another sample of the same person, matched by shared clones.

V usage is TRBV4-1 and J usage is TRBJ2-2, with D possibly matching TRBD2 (7 bases). Per germline, CDR1 MGHRA and CDR2 YSYEKL. The V and J ends lost 1 base and 4 bases respectively, with 19 bases between them. This CDR3 has 18 amino acids. The CDR3 region has the DNA TGCGCCAGCAGCCAAGTGAGGGGGGGCAGAGCGGTCACCGGGGAGCTGTTTTTT. It yields the protein CASSQVRGGRAVTGELFF.

This clonotype showed up just a few times. This chain links TRBV5-1 with TRBJ1-2; a possible D gene is TRBD1 (6 bases). The germline CDR1 and CDR2 sequences are SGHRS and YFSETQ. V lost 3 bases to trimming and J lost 8 bases, with 26 bases between them. This CDR3 comprises 17 residues. The CDR3 protein is CASSSLGVKTGVTGYTF. CDR3 DNA: TGCGCCAGCAGCTCCCTTGGGGTCAAGACAGGCGTCACGGGCTACACCTTC.

This clonotype was found many times. V usage is TRBV4-1 and J usage is TRBJ2-7, with D unclear. The CDR3 is 15 amino acids. V gave up 1 base and J gave up 0 bases, with 10 bases separating them. Germline values: CDR1 MGHRA, CDR2 YSYEKL. The CDR3 reads CASSQGVAGSYEQYF. The CDR3 DNA sequence: TGCGCCAGCAGCCAAGGGGTAGCAGGCTCCTACGAGCAGTACTTC.

The CDR3: CASSLPGGAETQYF. DNA of the CDR3: TGTGCCAGCAGCTTACCGGGAGGCGCTGAGACCCAGTACTTC. The chain employs TRBV7-6 and TRBJ2-5; 7 bases are shared with TRBD2. The J segment lost 5 bases and the V segment lost 2 bases, leaving 5 bases of the junction unmatched. This CDR3 contains 14 residues. Germline lookup yields CDR1 SGHVS and CDR2 FNYEAQ.

The chain joins TRBV10-3 to TRBJ1-6, with 9 nucleotides matching TRBD1. The V and J ends lost 3 bases and 7 bases, in that order; junction bases with no gene match: 4. This CDR3 has 15 amino acids. CDR1 is ENHRY, CDR2 SYGVKD, per germline. CDR3 residues: CAISEQGARNSPLHF. For the CDR3, the DNA is TGTGCCATCAGTGAACAGGGGGCTCGAAATTCACCCCTCCACTTT.

This clonotype was seen a few times. The CDR3: CASSPGPGSPWDIQYF. CDR3 DNA: TGTGCCAGCAGTCCCGGGCCGGGGAGCCCGTGGGACATTCAGTACTTC. The chain has TRBV27 and TRBJ2-4; TRBD2 is a possible D gene (5 bases). This CDR3 has 16 amino acids. Germline lookup yields CDR1 MNHEY and CDR2 SMNVEV (reference sequence). Trimming shortened V by 5 bases and J by 8 bases, and 22 bases separated the two germline ends.

The chain recombines TRBV12-3 or TRBV12-4 with TRBJ1-3; D might be TRBD1 (5 bases). The V and J ends lost 7 bases and 0 bases respectively, with 16 bases between them. This CDR3 comprises 16 residues. Here the CDR3 reads CASNPGRLISGNTIYF. CDR3 bases: TGTGCCAGCAACCCGGGACGGCTCATCTCTGGAAACACCATATATTTT.

This clonotype was recorded a few times. A junction end diverges from the germline sequence, so it may reflect a read error. V usage is TRBV20-1 and J usage is TRBJ2-5; 9 bases agree with TRBD2. CDR1 DFQATT and CDR2 SNEGSKA come from the germline V gene (reference sequence). The CDR3 consists of 14 residues. CDR3 in amino acids: CSARVQRLAGRAHF. CDR3 in DNA: TGCAGTGCTAGAGTCCAGAGGCTAGCGGGGCGCGCACACTTC.

V gene TRBV7-2 combines with J gene TRBJ2-3, with D uncertain. The CDR3 is 16 residues long. Trimming removed 1 base at V and 3 bases at J, with 14 bases between. CDR1 and CDR2 from the germline V gene are SGHTA and FQGNSA. The CDR3 reads CASSLVPASNTDTQYF. In DNA, the CDR3 is TGTGCCAGCAGCTTAGTTCCGGCCTCAAATACAGATACGCAGTATTTT. Together with reference TRBV7-2 and TRBJ2-3, the CDR3 gives the full variable domain: GAGVSQSPSNKVTEKGKDVELRCDPISGHTALYWYRQSLGQGLEFLIYFQGNSAPDKSGLPSDRFSAERTGGSVSTLTIQRTQQEDSAVYLCASSLVPASNTDTQYFGPGTRLTVL.

This clonotype was counted only a few times. The chain carries TRBV6-5 and TRBJ1-2, with D perhaps matching TRBD1 (5 bases). The CDR3 has 13 residues. V was pared by 2 bases and J by 3 bases, with 7 bases between. CDR1 is MNHEY, CDR2 SVGAGI, per germline. The chain's CDR3 is CASSYDRDYGYTF. CDR3 sequence (DNA): TGTGCCAGCAGTTACGACAGAGACTATGGCTACACCTTC.

The rearrangement joins TRBV20-1 to TRBJ1-5; 7 bases match TRBD1. V was clipped by 6 bases and J by 5 bases; unmatched bases: 10. The CDR3 consists of 14 residues. CDR1 and CDR2 (germline): DFQATT, SNEGSKA (reference sequence). CDR3 sequence: CSASDTGAYQPQHF. CDR3 nucleotide sequence: TGCAGTGCCTCCGATACAGGGGCATATCAGCCCCAGCATTTT.

This clonotype was seen more than once but under ten times. The rearrangement uses TRBV20-1 and TRBJ1-4, with unresolved D. CDR1 DFQATT and CDR2 SNEGSKA come from the germline V gene (reference sequence). This CDR3 is 12 amino acids long. V was trimmed by 6 bases and J by 8 bases, leaving 13 bases between them. CDR3: CSATDPKEKLFF. CDR3 coding DNA: TGCAGTGCCACCGACCCCAAGGAAAAACTGTTTTTT.

This clonotype has a handful of counts. The rearrangement joins TRBV20-1 to TRBJ2-7; 14 bases fit TRBD2. In germline, CDR1 is DFQATT, CDR2 SNEGSKA (reference sequence). CDR3 length equals 15 residues. V trimming: 4 bases; J trimming: 3 bases; junction bases outside the gene matches: 5. The CDR3, as DNA: TGCAGTGCTATACCGGGACTAGCGGGGGTCTACGAGCAGTACTTC. Protein: CSAIPGLAGVYEQYF.

This chain links TRBV9 with TRBJ1-1, with D perhaps matching TRBD1 (5 bases). The germline V gene has CDR1 SGDLS and CDR2 YYNGEE. The CDR3 has 14 amino acids. Trimming took 2 bases from V and 1 from J, leaving 9 bases between them. Here the CDR3 reads CASSVQGENTEAFF. The CDR3 DNA reads as TGTGCCAGCAGCGTTCAGGGTGAGAACACTGAAGCTTTCTTT.

This clonotype was detected only a few times. The rearrangement uses TRBV7-2 and TRBJ1-5; D remains ambiguous. Germline lookup yields CDR1 SGHTA and CDR2 FQGNSA. This CDR3 spans 15 amino acids. With 3 bases removed from V and 3 bases from J, the gap between germline ends came to 12 bases. CDR3 residues: CASSLDSAINQPQHF. CDR3 DNA sequence: TGTGCCAGCAGCTTGGATTCAGCAATCAATCAGCCCCAGCATTTT.

The rearrangement joins TRBV20-1 to TRBJ2-1; 10 bases line up with TRBD2. The CDR3 has 15 amino acids. Germline V gene lookup returns CDR1 DFQATT and CDR2 SNEGSKA (reference sequence). With 2 bases clipped from V and 9 bases from J, the junction kept 10 bases outside the gene matches. The CDR3 protein is CSARYTSGRGGEQFF. DNA for the CDR3: TGCAGTGCTAGATACACCAGCGGGAGGGGGGGTGAGCAGTTCTTC.

This clonotype was seen many times. The chain is built from TRBV4-3 and TRBJ2-3, with D possibly TRBD1 on 6 matching bases. V dropped 1 base and J dropped 0 bases, with 17 bases sitting between them. Germline V gene lookup returns CDR1 LGHNA and CDR2 YSLEER. The CDR3 covers 18 residues. CDR3 sequence (DNA): TGCGCCAGCAGCCAAGTTTGGGCCGAGGGGGTTAGCACAGATACGCAGTATTTT. Its protein is CASSQVWAEGVSTDTQYF.

This clonotype was picked up a small number of times. This sequence joins TRBV7-2 and TRBJ2-4; possibly TRBD2 for D (7 bases). CDR1 is SGHTA, CDR2 FQGNSA, per germline. Trimming stripped 2 bases from V and 3 bases from J, with 17 bases between. The CDR3 is 17 residues long. The CDR3 protein is CASSLKAGAIGKNIQYF. CDR3 nucleotide sequence: TGTGCCAGCAGCTTAAAGGCGGGGGCGATTGGCAAAAACATTCAGTACTTC.

The chain couples TRBV27 to TRBJ2-7, with a weak D call TRBD1 (5 bases). This CDR3 spans 12 amino acids. Trimming took off 6 bases at V and 2 bases at J, with 8 bases between the two ends. Germline V gene sequence: CDR1 MNHEY, CDR2 SMNVEV (reference sequence). Here the CDR3 reads CASSDSPYEQYF. In DNA form, the CDR3 reads TGTGCCAGCAGCGACAGTCCCTACGAGCAGTACTTC.

The chain links TRBV29-1 to TRBJ2-4, with 8 nucleotides matching TRBD1. The germline CDR1 and CDR2 sequences are SQVTM and ANQGSEA. The CDR3 spans 13 residues. Trimming removed 6 bases from V and 1 base from J; junction bases left unmatched: 2. CDR3 protein: CSVRGRAKNIQYF. CDR3 sequence (DNA): TGCAGCGTCAGGGGGCGTGCCAAAAACATTCAGTACTTC.

The chain links TRBV24-1 to TRBJ1-2, with 7 bases lining up with TRBD1. J lost 2 bases, V lost 7 bases, and 6 bases had no gene match. Germline V gene data show CDR1 as KGHDR and CDR2 as SFDVKD. The CDR3 length is 14 residues. The CDR3 DNA reads TGTGCCACCAGAAGCGACAGGGAGAACTATGGCTACACCTTC. Its protein product is CATRSDRENYGYTF.

This clonotype has a count of ten or more. V is TRBV5-5 and J is TRBJ2-1, with D perhaps TRBD1 or TRBD2 (8 bases each). The length of the CDR3 is 15 residues. From germline, CDR1 is SGHKS and CDR2 YYEKEE (reference sequence). V was trimmed by 4 bases and J by 4 bases, leaving 15 bases between them. The CDR3 here is CASSRGGQEYNEQFF. CDR3 DNA: TGTGCCAGCAGCCGGGGGGGACAGGAGTACAATGAGCAGTTCTTC.

The rearrangement joins TRBV11-2 to TRBJ2-2, with 8 bases matching TRBD1. From germline, CDR1 is SGHAT and CDR2 FQNNGV. The CDR3 consists of 17 residues. Trimming removed 2 bases from V and 5 bases from J; junction bases left unmatched: 10. The CDR3: CASSLSFTGGWTGELFF. CDR3 nucleotides: TGTGCCAGCAGCTTATCTTTTACAGGGGGTTGGACCGGGGAGCTGTTTTTT.

The gene calls are TRBV5-1 and TRBJ2-3; D tentatively reads TRBD1 or TRBD2 (5 bases each). Per the germline V gene, CDR1 is SGHRS and CDR2 is YFSETQ. The CDR3 sequence is 14 residues long. V was trimmed by 5 bases and J by 4 bases, leaving 14 bases between them. Written as DNA, the CDR3 is TGCGCCAGCAGGGGGGTAGCCTCCCCAGATACGCAGTATTTT. Its protein is CASRGVASPDTQYF.

The V call is TRBV5-1, the J call TRBJ2-1, with 14 bases matching TRBD2. V shed 0 bases and J 6 bases; nucleotides not matched to a gene: 2. The germline CDR1 and CDR2 sequences are SGHRS and YFSETQ. The CDR3 has 16 residues. The CDR3 spells CASSLAGTSGGNEQFF. The CDR3 coding sequence is TGCGCCAGCAGCTTGGCCGGGACTAGCGGGGGCAATGAGCAGTTCTTC. Looking up the rest from reference TRBV5-1 and TRBJ2-1 gives the full variable domain: KAGVTQTPRYLIKTRGQQVTLSCSPISGHRSVSWYQQTPGQGLQFLFEYFSETQRNKGNFPGRFSGRQFSNSRSEMNVSTLELGDSALYLCASSLAGTSGGNEQFFGPGTRLTVL.

This clonotype has just a few counts. The V and J genes are TRBV11-3 and TRBJ2-1; TRBD2 is a possible D gene (6 bases). There are 15 residues in the CDR3. Germline assignment: CDR1 SGHNT and CDR2 YENEEA. Trimming removed 5 bases from V and 2 bases from J, with 13 bases in between. CDR3 sequence: CASSRESLTYNEQFF. CDR3 DNA sequence: TGTGCCAGCAGCCGGGAGTCACTGACCTACAATGAGCAGTTCTTC.

The rearrangement links TRBV6-5 to TRBJ1-6; D gene uncertain. This CDR3 region has 14 residues. V lost 2 bases and J 9 bases, leaving 11 bases between the germline ends. Germline lookup yields CDR1 MNHEY and CDR2 SVGAGI. CDR3 DNA: TGTGCCAGCAGTTACGAGGGTCTACGTTCACCCCTCCACTTT. Translation: CASSYEGLRSPLHF.